This TCR beta chain was captured in a study of cytomegalovirus exposure and HLA in healthy donors. General observations from the study: An analysis done earlier found most TCR beta V segments productive about 87% or about 30% of the time.

This clone was observed once. Its target is unknown. The length of the CDR3 is 12 residues. V lost 4 bases to trimming and J lost 1 base, with 4 bases between them. The germline CDR1 and CDR2 sequences are SGHVS and FNYEAQ. The PCR had 60 Vbeta and 13 Jbeta primers. The protocol was immunoSEQ multiplex PCR, while the TCRdb copy is restricted to in-frame clones and leaves out a portion. The sample includes about 120,000 clones, 70% to 85% of them seen just once. Sequencing was performed on PBMCs. This sequence originates from a female donor in good health and CMV-seronegative. The chain combines TRBV7-6 with TRBJ2-5; no clear D gene. The CDR3 sequence: CASSSSQETQYF. As DNA, the CDR3 is TGTGCCAGCAGCTCTAGCCAAGAGACCCAGTACTTC. Complete variable domain (other parts from reference TRBV7-6 and TRBJ2-5): GAGVSQSPRYKVTKRGQDVALRCDPISGHVSLYWYRQALGQGPEFLTYFNYEAQQDKSGLPNDRFSAERPEGSISTLTIQRTEQRDSAMYRCASSSSQETQYFGPGTRLLVL.